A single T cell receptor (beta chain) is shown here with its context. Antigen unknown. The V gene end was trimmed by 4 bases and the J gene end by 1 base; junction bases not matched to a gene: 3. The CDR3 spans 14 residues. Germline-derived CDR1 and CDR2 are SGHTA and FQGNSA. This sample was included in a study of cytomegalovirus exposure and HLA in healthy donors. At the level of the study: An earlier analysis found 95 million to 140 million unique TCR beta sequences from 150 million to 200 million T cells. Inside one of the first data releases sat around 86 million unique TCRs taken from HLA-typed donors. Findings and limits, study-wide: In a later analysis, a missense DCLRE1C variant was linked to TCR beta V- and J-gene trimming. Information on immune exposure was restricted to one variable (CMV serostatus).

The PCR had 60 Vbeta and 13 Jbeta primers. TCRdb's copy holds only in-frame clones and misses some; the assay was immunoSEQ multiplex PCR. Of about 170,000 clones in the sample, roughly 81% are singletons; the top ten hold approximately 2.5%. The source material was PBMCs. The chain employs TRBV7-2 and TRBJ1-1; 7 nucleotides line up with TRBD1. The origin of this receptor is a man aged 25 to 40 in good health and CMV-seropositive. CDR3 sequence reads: CASSSQGGNTEAFF. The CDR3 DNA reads TGTGCCAGCAGCTCCCAGGGGGGGAACACTGAAGCTTTCTTT.